The 32 T cell receptor beta chains reported below all come from one sample, sequenced in a study of blood T cells in healthy people across ages. Then a second PCR, running roughly 7 to 11 cycles, was carried out with a sample-barcoded 5' primer and a J-beta primer mix. TCRdb called the 5' RACE reads again in MiXCR, with one record for every CDR3 protein. The sample has about 680,000 distinct CDR3 sequences; around 48% are singletons. Sequencing used blood. The origin of the receptors is a woman aged 60-75 years in good health.

This chain links TRBV7-2 with TRBJ2-3, with D perhaps TRBD1 (6 bases). Germline loops: CDR1 SGHTA, CDR2 FQGNSA. CDR3 length: 15 amino acids. V was cut by 5 bases and J by 2 bases, with 14 bases left in between. CDR3 protein: CASSQQGRDTDTQYF. The CDR3 nucleotides read TGTGCCAGCAGCCAACAGGGTAGAGACACAGATACGCAGTATTTT.

This sequence joins TRBV18 and TRBJ1-4; D call uncertain. The CDR3 is 12 amino acids. CDR1 is KGHSH and CDR2 is LQKENI in the germline V gene. Trimming removed 5 bases at V and 7 bases at J, with 8 bases between. This CDR3 reads CASSGELEKLFF. The CDR3 nucleotides are TGTGCCAGCTCAGGGGAGCTTGAAAAACTGTTTTTT.

This chain connects TRBV5-1 to TRBJ2-5, with 12 bases identical to TRBD1. The CDR3 has 15 residues. The V segment lost 4 bases and the J segment 5 bases; nucleotides outside the gene matches: 6. CDR1 and CDR2 (germline): SGHRS, YFSETQ. The CDR3 DNA is TGCGCCAGCAGCGAGGGGACAGGGGGCGATGAGACCCAGTACTTC. Translating it yields CASSEGTGGDETQYF.

The chain couples TRBV12-3 or TRBV12-4 to TRBJ2-1; possible D gene TRBD2, 5 bases. Trimming stripped 1 base from V and 2 bases from J, with 9 bases between. The CDR3 length is 15 residues. The CDR3 spells CASSLVGETYNEQFF. CDR3 nucleotide sequence: TGTGCCAGCAGTTTAGTGGGAGAAACCTACAATGAGCAGTTCTTC.

As concerns this clonotype: Compared with germline, one end of the junction differs, possibly owing to a read error. The chain joins TRBV4-3 to TRBJ2-3, with D tentatively TRBD2 (5 bases). This CDR3 is built from 13 residues. Germline lookup yields CDR1 LGHNA and CDR2 YSLEER. The CDR3 DNA follows: TGCGCCAGCGGCCAAGAAGAGCGGACCAAGCAGTATTTT. It is translated as CASGQEERTKQYF.

The chain links TRBV6-5 to TRBJ2-2; 7 nucleotides agree with TRBD1. J was trimmed by 1 base and V by 6 bases; bases with no gene match: 5. Germline CDR1 reads MNHEY; CDR2 reads SVGAGI. This CDR3 is built from 15 residues. CDR3 nucleotide sequence: TGTGCCAGCAGACCCGGGACAGTGAACACCGGGGAGCTGTTTTTT. Its protein is CASRPGTVNTGELFF.

Only a few counts were recorded for this clonotype. The genes are TRBV5-6 and TRBJ2-3; TRBD2 matches 8 bases. CDR3 size: 15 residues. V shed 1 base and J 4 bases; nucleotides not matched to a gene: 5. Germline loops: CDR1 SGHDT, CDR2 YYEEEE. This chain's CDR3 is CASSLSPAGADTQYF. As DNA, the CDR3 is TGTGCCAGCAGCTTGAGTCCAGCGGGGGCAGATACGCAGTATTTT.

The chain couples TRBV27 to TRBJ2-1; TRBD1 matches at 8 bases. The length of the CDR3 is 15 residues. V was pared by 5 bases and J by 6 bases, with 9 bases of the junction left unmatched. Germline loops: CDR1 MNHEY, CDR2 SMNVEV (reference sequence). CDR3 in amino acids: CASSLQRQGPNEQFF. The CDR3 nucleotides are TGTGCCAGCAGTCTCCAAAGACAGGGGCCCAATGAGCAGTTCTTC.

The genes are TRBV20-1 and TRBJ2-1; D is unresolved. The germline V gene has CDR1 DFQATT and CDR2 SNEGSKA (reference sequence). The V and J ends lost 0 bases and 2 bases respectively, with 8 bases between them. The CDR3 extends over 14 amino acids. CDR3 sequence reads: CSAREQITYNEQFF. The CDR3 DNA sequence: TGCAGTGCTAGAGAACAGATAACCTACAATGAGCAGTTCTTC.

This clonotype was counted only a few times. A much larger clone differs from this one at a single base, so this may be a read error. The chain is built from TRBV5-1 and TRBJ2-3, with a tentative D call TRBD2 (6 bases). There are 17 residues in the CDR3. CDR1 SGHRS and CDR2 YFSETQ come from the germline V gene. DNA for the CDR3: TGCGCCAGCAGCTTGAATCCCGGATCAACTAGCACAGATATGCAGTATTTT. Its protein product is CASSLNPGSTSTDMQYF. The complete variable domain, with remaining parts taken from reference TRBV5-1 and TRBJ2-3, reads KAGVTQTPRYLIKTRGQQVTLSCSPISGHRSVSWYQQTPGQGLQFLFEYFSETQRNKGNFPGRFSGRQFSNSRSEMNVSTLELGDSALYLCASSLNPGSTSTDMQYFGPGTRLTVL.

CDR3 nucleotide sequence: TGTGCCAGCAGTGAAGCGAGTTCGGACAGTGAGACCCAGTACTTC. Translation gives CASSEASSDSETQYF. The chain links TRBV2 to TRBJ2-5; TRBD1 might be the D (6 bases). Trimming took 0 bases from V and 5 from J, leaving 13 bases between them. The CDR3 totals 15 residues. Germline values: CDR1 SNHLY, CDR2 FYNNEI. The whole variable domain, remainder taken from reference TRBV2 and TRBJ2-5, is EPEVTQTPSHQVTQMGQEVILRCVPISNHLYFYWYRQILGQKVEFLVSFYNNEISEKSEIFDDQFSVERPDGSNFTLKIRSTKLEDSAMYFCASSEASSDSETQYFGPGTRLLVL.

The J gene is TRBJ2-7, the V gene TRBV20-1, with 10 nucleotides matching TRBD1. The CDR3 runs 14 residues. With 5 bases clipped from V and 2 bases from J, the junction kept 6 bases outside the gene matches. Germline CDR1 reads DFQATT; CDR2 reads SNEGSKA (reference sequence). CDR3: CSASGQGLTYEQYF. The CDR3 DNA sequence: TGCAGTGCTTCGGGACAGGGGCTAACCTACGAGCAGTACTTC.

This chain joins TRBV28 and TRBJ2-1; 8 positions agree with TRBD1. The CDR3 contains 15 residues. Germline V lookup: CDR1 MDHEN, CDR2 SYDVKM. V dropped 9 bases and J dropped 1; count of bases not matched to a gene: 8. This CDR3 reads CASTGTGGSYNEQFF. The CDR3 DNA reads as TGTGCCAGTACAGGGACAGGTGGATCCTACAATGAGCAGTTCTTC.

The rearrangement joins TRBV7-2 to TRBJ1-1, with a tentative D call TRBD1 (5 bases). The CDR3 spans 13 residues. The V end lost 5 bases, the J end lost 7 bases, and 14 bases lay between the germline ends. Per the germline V gene, CDR1 is SGHTA and CDR2 is FQGNSA. CDR3 in DNA: TGTGCCAGCAGCCCACAACGGGGCGGTGAAGCTTTCTTT. It codes for CASSPQRGGEAFF.

This clonotype was detected ten times or more. The rearrangement joins TRBV7-3 to TRBJ2-1; the D gene could be TRBD1 or TRBD2 (5 bases each). Germline V CDR1 and CDR2: SGHTA, FQGTGA. The length of the CDR3 is 16 residues. V lost 5 bases, J lost 6 bases, and 20 bases lay in between. Here the CDR3 DNA reads TGTGCCAGCAGCCTCCTTGGGGGAAGTCCGGGCAATGAGCAGTTCTTC. Protein sequence: CASSLLGGSPGNEQFF.

J is TRBJ1-1 and V is TRBV16, with D hard to call. The germline gives CDR1 KGHSY, CDR2 FQNENV. V was pared by 4 bases and J by 6 bases, with 15 bases between. This CDR3 spans 14 amino acids. CDR3 nucleotide sequence: TGTGCCAGCAGCCCGATCTCTGGTCTGGCTGAAGCTTTCTTT. Translating it yields CASSPISGLAEAFF.

This clonotype was seen many times. The genes are TRBV10-3 and TRBJ2-3; a possible D gene is TRBD1 (6 bases). The CDR3 runs 15 residues. The V gene lost 3 bases and the J gene lost 4 bases, with 14 bases spanning the gap. Per the germline V gene, CDR1 is ENHRY and CDR2 is SYGVKD. CDR3 residues: CAISDGQRGADTQYF. In nucleotides, the CDR3 is TGTGCCATCAGTGACGGACAGAGAGGCGCAGATACGCAGTATTTT.

The genes are TRBV5-1 and TRBJ2-5; a possible D gene is TRBD1 (6 bases). V lost 3 bases and J 4 bases, leaving 19 bases between the germline ends. Germline CDR1 is SGHRS and CDR2 is YFSETQ. The CDR3 runs 16 residues. The CDR3 sequence: CASSWGTKQAAETQYF. CDR3 nucleotide sequence: TGCGCCAGCAGCTGGGGGACAAAACAGGCCGCAGAGACCCAGTACTTC.

The genes are TRBV7-2 and TRBJ2-7, with D perhaps TRBD2 (5 bases). Germline V gene data show CDR1 as SGHTA and CDR2 as FQGNSA. There are 12 residues in the CDR3. Between the trimmed V and J ends, which lost 5 bases and 6 bases, there was a span of 11 bases. The DNA for the CDR3 is TGTGCCAGCAGCGTACGGGGAACCGAGCAGTACTTC. It yields the protein CASSVRGTEQYF. The variable domain in full, with the rest retrieved from reference TRBV7-2 and TRBJ2-7, is GAGVSQSPSNKVTEKGKDVELRCDPISGHTALYWYRQSLGQGLEFLIYFQGNSAPDKSGLPSDRFSAERTGGSVSTLTIQRTQQEDSAVYLCASSVRGTEQYFGPGTRLTVT.

This clonotype was detected a few times. The chain employs TRBV10-3 and TRBJ1-2; TRBD1 matches 9 bases. Germline assignment: CDR1 ENHRY and CDR2 SYGVKD. V lost 8 bases, J lost 4 bases, and 5 bases stayed unmatched. CDR3 length: 13 residues. The CDR3 DNA sequence: TGTGCCATCGACAGGGGGTTTGGCTATGGCTACACCTTC. Protein: CAIDRGFGYGYTF.

This clonotype was observed once. V is TRBV28 and J is TRBJ2-1; D remains unclear. CDR1 and CDR2 (germline): MDHEN, SYDVKM. The CDR3 runs 15 residues. Trimming removed 2 bases at V and 6 bases at J, with 14 bases between. The CDR3 nucleotides are TGTGCCAGCAGTTTAGCGGCCTTTGGGGTCAATGAGCAGTTCTTC. This sequence encodes CASSLAAFGVNEQFF.

This clonotype showed up just a few times. The chain recombines TRBV2 with TRBJ2-3, with D maybe TRBD2 (6 bases). The CDR3 totals 14 residues. Trimming left V 6 bases short and J 1 base short, with 11 bases between. Germline V gene sequence: CDR1 SNHLY, CDR2 FYNNEI. The CDR3 DNA is TGTGCCAGCAGCTGGACGGGAGGCACAGATACGCAGTATTTT. This codes for CASSWTGGTDTQYF.

Note on this clonotype: It is likely a read error, because the conserved phenylalanine at the end of the CDR3 is missing. The DNA is left out, because the CDR3 cannot be placed on it with certainty; the CDR3 is given as TCRdb lists it. The chain has TRBV6-1 and TRBJ2-6; the table calls TRBD1, which could not be checked here. The germline V gene has CDR1 MNHNS and CDR2 SASEGT. The CDR3 length equals 11 residues, ends included. The chain's CDR3 is CASSDGGRYLT.

This clonotype showed up just a few times. The CDR3, as DNA: TGCGCCAGCAGCTTTTGGACAGGGGCCCTCCAAGAGACCCAGTACTTC. Its protein product is CASSFWTGALQETQYF. V is TRBV5-1 and J is TRBJ2-5, with 9 bases identical to TRBD1. Looked up from germline, CDR1 is SGHRS and CDR2 is YFSETQ. This CDR3 is 16 amino acids long. The ends lost 2 bases at V and 1 base at J; junction bases unmatched: 6.

This clonotype was picked up a small number of times. The rearrangement links TRBV4-1 to TRBJ2-7, with D unclear. V was pared by 1 base and J by 0 bases, with 10 bases between. Germline CDR1 reads MGHRA; CDR2 reads YSYEKL. The CDR3 consists of 15 residues. The CDR3 reads CASSQAGFPSYEQYF. The CDR3 nucleotides are TGCGCCAGCAGCCAAGCCGGGTTTCCCTCCTACGAGCAGTACTTC.

This rearrangement joins TRBV5-1 to TRBJ2-7, with 9 bases fitting TRBD2. Losses at the gene ends were 1 base for V and 7 bases for J; bases not matched to a gene: 9. Germline V gene data show CDR1 as SGHRS and CDR2 as YFSETQ. The CDR3 length is 15 residues. The CDR3 loop reads CASSLSLAGVQEQYF. The CDR3 coding sequence is TGCGCCAGCAGCTTGTCCTTAGCGGGAGTGCAGGAGCAGTACTTC. Supplemented by reference TRBV5-1 and TRBJ2-7, the full variable domain reads KAGVTQTPRYLIKTRGQQVTLSCSPISGHRSVSWYQQTPGQGLQFLFEYFSETQRNKGNFPGRFSGRQFSNSRSEMNVSTLELGDSALYLCASSLSLAGVQEQYFGPGTRLTVT.

As to this clonotype: One junction end does not reproduce the germline sequence, and a read error may be involved. The V gene is TRBV20-1, the J gene TRBJ1-2, with a weak D call TRBD1 (5 bases). The CDR3 sequence is 11 residues long. In germline, CDR1 is DFQATT, CDR2 SNEGSKA (reference sequence). CDR3 loop: CARLGDYGYTF. In DNA, the CDR3 is TGTGCACGTTTGGGGGACTATGGCTACACCTTC.

This clonotype was recorded once. The chain employs TRBV4-3 and TRBJ2-3; D call uncertain. Germline V CDR1 and CDR2: LGHNA, YSLEER. The CDR3 has 19 residues. V was clipped by 0 bases and J by 2 bases, with 21 bases between them. The CDR3 is CASSQDFGPPAGNTDTQYF. The CDR3 coding sequence is TGCGCCAGCAGCCAAGATTTCGGGCCCCCCGCAGGAAACACAGATACGCAGTATTTT.

The chain recombines TRBV6-2 or TRBV6-3 with TRBJ2-1; no definite D call. Germline V gene lookup returns CDR1 MNHEY and CDR2 SVGEGT. V was cut by 6 bases and J by 10 bases, with 7 bases left in between. The CDR3 contains 10 residues. CDR3 sequence reads: CASRDKEQFF. CDR3 in DNA: TGTGCCAGCAGAGATAAAGAGCAGTTCTTC.

The chain links TRBV10-3 to TRBJ2-2; D unresolved. V was trimmed by 6 bases and J by 0 bases, leaving 11 bases between them. This CDR3 spans 15 amino acids. Germline V gene data show CDR1 as ENHRY and CDR2 as SYGVKD. The CDR3 DNA sequence: TGTGCCATCAGCCCAGACGCTACGAACACCGGGGAGCTGTTTTTT. Its translation: CAISPDATNTGELFF.

This clonotype has more than one count but fewer than ten. This sequence joins TRBV7-2 and TRBJ2-3; D tentatively fits TRBD1 or TRBD2 (5 bases each). The CDR3 totals 14 residues. The ends were cut back, 1 base at V and 3 bases at J, with 8 bases in the middle. Per the germline V gene, CDR1 is SGHTA and CDR2 is FQGNSA. The CDR3 sequence: CASSLGDQTDTQYF. DNA of the CDR3: TGTGCCAGCAGCTTAGGGGACCAGACAGATACGCAGTATTTT.

J is TRBJ2-4 and V is TRBV7-9; 7 nucleotides line up with TRBD2. The closer fit of TRBJ2-7 to the DNA end suggests the J call may be wrong. This CDR3 region has 17 residues. CDR1 is SEHNR and CDR2 is FQNEAQ in the germline V gene (reference sequence). In DNA, the CDR3 is TGTGCCAGCAGCTTAGAGTTGGTCGGGACTAAGCGCTGCGAGCAGTACTTC. Amino acid sequence: CASSLELVGTKRCEQYF.